These T cell receptor beta chains were read from a single sample in a study of response to subunit inactivated influenza vaccine. Via MiXCR, TCRdb re-called the RT-PCR reads, giving one row per CDR3 protein. This sample has about 530,000 distinct CDR3 sequences, with 13% found just once. This specimen consisted of PBMCs from blood, obtained 40 to 50 days after vaccination. The receptors were sampled from a man aged 50 to 59 who received an inactivated influenza vaccine. The CDR3 runs from the conserved cysteine through the conserved F or W. Fields, in order: J gene, clone size, V gene, D gene, CDR3 DNA, CDR3 protein. A D gene is named only where the DNA matches it firmly. Not all rows give a size; the values are once, few, many and, for expanded clones, a class.

TRBJ2-1 few TRBV6-1 TRBD2 TGTGCCAGCAGCGCCATAGCGGGGATAAGTTACAATGAGCAGTTCTTC CASSAIAGISYNEQFF
TRBJ2-3 NA TRBV19 NA TGTGCCAGTAGTTTACTAGAGGGAACAGATACGCAGTATTTT CASSLLEGTDTQYF
TRBJ2-3 few TRBV9 NA TGTGCCAGCAGCGTAGGGATGCGCGGCGGGCTCGCTCAAGATACGCAGTATTTT CASSVGMRGGLAQDTQYF
TRBJ2-1 NA TRBV7-8 TRBD2 TGTGCCAGCAGCAAAGGACTAGCGGGCAGGAATGAGCAGTTCTTC CASSKGLAGRNEQFF
TRBJ1-1 few TRBV5-1 TRBD1 TGCGCCAGCAGCTTGGTTGAGGGGGCTGGCACTGAAGCTTTCTTT CASSLVEGAGTEAFF
TRBJ2-7 NA TRBV5-6 NA TGTGCCAGCAGCTTCGTCGACATGGCACACGAGCAGTACTTC CASSFVDMAHEQYF
TRBJ2-7 NA TRBV20-1 TRBD2 TGCAGTGCTAGAGTCCTGCCTGGGTCCGGGGGGGCGGAGGAGCAGTACTTC CSARVLPGSGGAEEQYF
TRBJ1-2 many TRBV20-1 NA TGCAGTGCTAGACCGATTCGGCACTATGGCTACACCTTC CSARPIRHYGYTF
TRBJ2-5 few TRBV5-1 NA TGCGCCAGCAGCCCAGACTACTCGGTGGAGACCCAGTACTTC CASSPDYSVETQYF
TRBJ2-5 few TRBV20-1 TRBD1 TGCAGTGCCGGGACAGTGACCCGCCACGTACAAGAGACCCAGTACTTC CSAGTVTRHVQETQYF
TRBJ2-7 few TRBV28 NA TGTGCCAGCAGTTTTAGGTTCGATAAGGGCTCCTACGAGCAGTACTTC CASSFRFDKGSYEQYF
TRBJ2-1 NA TRBV29-1 NA TGCAGCGTTGAAGATTGGTTGTCGTGGCCTGAGCAGTTCTTC CSVEDWLSWPEQFF
TRBJ1-6 NA TRBV20-1 TRBD1 TGCAGTGCTAGGGCGGGACAGGCCGGCTCCTATAATTCACCCCTCCACTTT CSARAGQAGSYNSPLHF
TRBJ2-1 few TRBV7-2 TRBD1 TGTGCCAGCAGCTCACAGGGGGGCTATGAGCAGTTCTTC CASSSQGGYEQFF
TRBJ2-7 few TRBV12-3/TRBV12-4 NA TGTGCCAGCAGTACCAGGACGCACGCCTACGAGCAGTACTTC CASSTRTHAYEQYF
TRBJ1-5 NA TRBV6-5 NA TGTGCCAGCAGTTACGGCAGGGTGGGGCAGCCCCAGCATTTT CASSYGRVGQPQHF
TRBJ2-5 NA TRBV20-1 TRBD2 TGCAGTGCTAGAGGGGGACTAGCCGGAGAGACCCAGTACTTC CSARGGLAGETQYF